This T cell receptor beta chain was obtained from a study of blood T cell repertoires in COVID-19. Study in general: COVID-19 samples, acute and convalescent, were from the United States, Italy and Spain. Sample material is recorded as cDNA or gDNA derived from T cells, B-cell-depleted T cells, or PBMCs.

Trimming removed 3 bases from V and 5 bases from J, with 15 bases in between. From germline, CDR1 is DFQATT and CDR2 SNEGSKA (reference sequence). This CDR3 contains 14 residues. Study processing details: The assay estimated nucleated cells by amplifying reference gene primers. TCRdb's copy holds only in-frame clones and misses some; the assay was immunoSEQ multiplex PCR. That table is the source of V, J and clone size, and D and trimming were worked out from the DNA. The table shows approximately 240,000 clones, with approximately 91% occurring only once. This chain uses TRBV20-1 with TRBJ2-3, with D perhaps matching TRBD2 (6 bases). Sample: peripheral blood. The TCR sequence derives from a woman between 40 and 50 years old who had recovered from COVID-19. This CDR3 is CSASQPGVGDTQYF. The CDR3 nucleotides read TGCAGTGCTAGTCAGCCGGGAGTAGGAGATACGCAGTATTTT.